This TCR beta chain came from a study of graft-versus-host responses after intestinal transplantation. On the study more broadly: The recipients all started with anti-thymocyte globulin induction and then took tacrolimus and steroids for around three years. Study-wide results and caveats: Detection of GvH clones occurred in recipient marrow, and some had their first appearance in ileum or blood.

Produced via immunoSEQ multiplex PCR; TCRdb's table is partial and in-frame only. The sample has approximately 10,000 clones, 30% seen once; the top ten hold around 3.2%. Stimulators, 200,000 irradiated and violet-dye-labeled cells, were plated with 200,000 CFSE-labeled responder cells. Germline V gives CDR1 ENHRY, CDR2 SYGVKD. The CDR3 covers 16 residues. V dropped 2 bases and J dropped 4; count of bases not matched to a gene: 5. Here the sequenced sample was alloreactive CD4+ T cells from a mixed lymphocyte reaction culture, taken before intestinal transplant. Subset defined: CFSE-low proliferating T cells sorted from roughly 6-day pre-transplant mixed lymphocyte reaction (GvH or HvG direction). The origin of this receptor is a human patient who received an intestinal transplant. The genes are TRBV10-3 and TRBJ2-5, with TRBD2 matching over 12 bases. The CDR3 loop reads CAISEKGLAGGETQYF. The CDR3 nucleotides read TGTGCCATCAGTGAGAAGGGACTAGCGGGTGGAGAGACCCAGTACTTC.